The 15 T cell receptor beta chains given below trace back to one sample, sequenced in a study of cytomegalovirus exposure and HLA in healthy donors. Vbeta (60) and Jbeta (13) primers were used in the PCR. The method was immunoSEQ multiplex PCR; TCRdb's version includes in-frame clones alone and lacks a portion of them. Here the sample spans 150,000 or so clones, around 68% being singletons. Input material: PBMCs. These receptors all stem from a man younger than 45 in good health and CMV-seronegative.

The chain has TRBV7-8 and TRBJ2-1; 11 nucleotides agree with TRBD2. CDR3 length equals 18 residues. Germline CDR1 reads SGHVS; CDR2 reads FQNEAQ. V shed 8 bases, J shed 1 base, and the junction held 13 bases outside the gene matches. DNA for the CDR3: TGTGCCAGCGGAGGGGTAGCGGGGGGGCCGGGATCCTACAATGAGCAGTTCTTC. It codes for CASGGVAGGPGSYNEQFF.

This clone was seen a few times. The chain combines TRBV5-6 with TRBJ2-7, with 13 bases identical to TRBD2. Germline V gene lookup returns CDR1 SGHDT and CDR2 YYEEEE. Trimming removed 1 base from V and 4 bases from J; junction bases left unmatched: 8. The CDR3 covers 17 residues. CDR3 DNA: TGTGCCAGCAGCTTGTATGGGACTAGCGGGAACCTATACGAGCAGTACTTC. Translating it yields CASSLYGTSGNLYEQYF. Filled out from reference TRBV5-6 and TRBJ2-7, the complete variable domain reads DAGVTQSPTHLIKTRGQQVTLRCSPKSGHDTVSWYQQALGQGPQFIFQYYEEEERQRGNFPDRFSGHQFPNYSSELNVNALLLGDSALYLCASSLYGTSGNLYEQYFGPGTRLTVT.

CDR3 sequence reads: CSVEGDRGSYEQYF. The CDR3 DNA sequence: TGCAGCGTTGAAGGGGACAGGGGCTCCTACGAGCAGTACTTC. The genes are TRBV29-1 and TRBJ2-7; TRBD1 aligns across 10 bases. Trimming removed 1 base from V and 0 bases from J; junction bases left unmatched: 0. CDR3 length: 14 amino acids. CDR1 SQVTM and CDR2 ANQGSEA come from the germline V gene.

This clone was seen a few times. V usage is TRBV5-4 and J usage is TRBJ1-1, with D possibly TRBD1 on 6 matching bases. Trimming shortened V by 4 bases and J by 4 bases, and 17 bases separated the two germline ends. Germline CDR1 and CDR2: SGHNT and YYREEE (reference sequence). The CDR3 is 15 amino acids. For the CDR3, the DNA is TGTGCCAGCAGCAAGCCGGGACAATTGTTCACTGAAGCTTTCTTT. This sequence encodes CASSKPGQLFTEAFF.

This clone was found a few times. The CDR3 protein is CASSQFRDSSYEQYF. CDR3 sequence (DNA): TGCGCCAGCAGCCAATTCCGGGACAGTTCCTACGAGCAGTACTTC. V is TRBV4-3 and J is TRBJ2-7; 7 bases agree with TRBD1. The CDR3 spans 15 residues. From germline, CDR1 is LGHNA and CDR2 YSLEER. V shed 2 bases and J 1 base; nucleotides not matched to a gene: 5.

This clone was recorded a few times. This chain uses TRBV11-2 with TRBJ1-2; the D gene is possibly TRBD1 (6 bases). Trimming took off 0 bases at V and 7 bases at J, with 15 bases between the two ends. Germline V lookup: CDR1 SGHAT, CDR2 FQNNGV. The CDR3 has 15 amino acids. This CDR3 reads CASSLDSNRVSGYTF. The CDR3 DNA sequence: TGTGCCAGCAGCTTAGATTCGAACAGGGTCTCTGGCTACACCTTC.

The chain's CDR3 is CASSPIVLDGANVLTF. The CDR3 DNA reads TGCGCCAGCAGCCCGATCGTGTTAGATGGGGCCAACGTCCTGACTTTC. The J gene is TRBJ2-6, the V gene TRBV5-1; D is unclear. Trimming pared 4 bases from V and 3 bases from J, leaving 14 bases between. Germline V gene lookup returns CDR1 SGHRS and CDR2 YFSETQ. CDR3 size: 16 residues.

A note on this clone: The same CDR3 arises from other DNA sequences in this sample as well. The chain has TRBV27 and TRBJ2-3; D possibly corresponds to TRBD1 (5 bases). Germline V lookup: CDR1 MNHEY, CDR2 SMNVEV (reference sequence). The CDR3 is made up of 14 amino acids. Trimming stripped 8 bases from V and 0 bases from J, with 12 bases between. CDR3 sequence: CASSRGTSTDTQYF. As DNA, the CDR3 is TGTGCCAGCTCAAGGGGCACTAGCACAGATACGCAGTATTTT.

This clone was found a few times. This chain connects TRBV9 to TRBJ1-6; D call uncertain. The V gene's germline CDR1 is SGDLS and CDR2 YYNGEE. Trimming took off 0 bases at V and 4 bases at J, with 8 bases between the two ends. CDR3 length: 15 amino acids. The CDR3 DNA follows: TGTGCCAGCAGCGTAGGCCAGTCTTATAATTCACCCCTCCACTTT. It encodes CASSVGQSYNSPLHF.

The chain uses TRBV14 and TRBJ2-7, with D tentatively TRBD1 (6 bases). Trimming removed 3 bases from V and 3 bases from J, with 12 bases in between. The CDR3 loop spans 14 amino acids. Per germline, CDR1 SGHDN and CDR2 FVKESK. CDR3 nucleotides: TGTGCCAGCAGCCACCGGGACAAGTTCTACGAGCAGTACTTC. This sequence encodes CASSHRDKFYEQYF.

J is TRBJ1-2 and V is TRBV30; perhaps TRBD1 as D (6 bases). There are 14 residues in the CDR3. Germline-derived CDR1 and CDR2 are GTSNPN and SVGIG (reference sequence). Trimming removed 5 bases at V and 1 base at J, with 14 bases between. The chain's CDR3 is CAWALGQFNYGYTF. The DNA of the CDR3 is TGTGCCTGGGCCCTCGGACAGTTTAACTATGGCTACACCTTC.

The CDR3 reads CASSLLYRGRELFF. CDR3 DNA sequence: TGTGCCAGCAGCCTCCTCTACAGGGGGCGAGAGCTGTTTTTT. This sequence joins TRBV7-6 and TRBJ2-2, with 9 bases that match TRBD1. Looked up from germline, CDR1 is SGHVS and CDR2 is FNYEAQ. V dropped 5 bases and J dropped 11; count of bases not matched to a gene: 9. The CDR3 extends over 14 amino acids.

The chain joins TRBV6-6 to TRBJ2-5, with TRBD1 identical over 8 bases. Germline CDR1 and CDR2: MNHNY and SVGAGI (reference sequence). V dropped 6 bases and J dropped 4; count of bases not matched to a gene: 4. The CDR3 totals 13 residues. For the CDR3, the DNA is TGTGCCAGCAGCACAGGGGGAGCAGAGACCCAGTACTTC. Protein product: CASSTGGAETQYF.

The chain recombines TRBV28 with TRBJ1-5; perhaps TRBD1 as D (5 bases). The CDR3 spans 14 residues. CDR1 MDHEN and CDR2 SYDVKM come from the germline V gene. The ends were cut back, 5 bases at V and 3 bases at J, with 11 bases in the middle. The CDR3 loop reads CASSTDISNQPQHF. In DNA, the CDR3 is TGTGCCAGCAGTACGGACATCTCCAATCAGCCCCAGCATTTT. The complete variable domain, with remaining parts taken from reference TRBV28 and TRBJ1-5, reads DVKVTQSSRYLVKRTGEKVFLECVQDMDHENMFWYRQDPGLGLRLIYFSYDVKMKEKGDIPEGYSVSREKKERFSLILESASTNQTSMYLCASSTDISNQPQHFGDGTRLSIL.

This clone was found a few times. The CDR3 sequence: CASSLYRVQTQYF. In nucleotides, the CDR3 is TGTGCCAGCAGCTTATACAGGGTCCAGACCCAGTACTTC. The V and J genes are TRBV7-2 and TRBJ2-5; TRBD1 might be the D (6 bases). With 2 bases removed from V and 6 bases from J, the gap between germline ends came to 10 bases. CDR1 SGHTA and CDR2 FQGNSA come from the germline V gene. This CDR3 comprises 13 residues.